These T cell receptor beta chains were read from a single sample in a study of blood T cell repertoires in COVID-19. TCRdb keeps only in-frame clones here, not all; method: immunoSEQ multiplex PCR. The sample consists of some 200,000 clones, about four fifths of them appearing once. The sequenced material came from PBMCs or T cells enriched from blood (not recorded which). The receptors come from a middle-aged man who had recovered from COVID-19. Both conserved end residues are part of each CDR3. Each record gives: V gene, clone size, J gene, D gene, CDR3 protein, CDR3 DNA. D genes are given only for firm matches. Clone size is given for some rows only: seen once, a few or many times, or a class if the clone is expanded.

V: TRBV5-1; size: NA; J: TRBJ2-1; D: NA; CDR3: CASSLSPQRENEQFF; DNA: TGCGCCAGCAGCTTGAGTCCCCAACGGGAGAATGAGCAGTTCTTC
V: TRBV7-9; size: NA; J: TRBJ2-7; D: NA; CDR3: CASSNDRYQGYEQYF; DNA: TGTGCCAGCAGCAACGACAGGTACCAGGGCTACGAGCAGTACTTC
V: TRBV7-2; size: NA; J: TRBJ1-6; D: NA; CDR3: CASSFNNSPLHF; DNA: TGTGCCAGCAGCTTCAATAATTCACCCCTCCACTTT
V: TRBV28; size: NA; J: TRBJ1-2; D: TRBD1; CDR3: CASSPFGTVNYGYTF; DNA: TGTGCCAGCAGTCCCTTCGGGACAGTTAACTATGGCTACACCTTC
V: TRBV7-2; size: NA; J: TRBJ1-1; D: NA; CDR3: CASSLAGQLGTEAFF; DNA: TGTGCCAGCAGCTTAGCCGGACAGCTTGGGACTGAAGCTTTCTTT
V: TRBV5-4; size: NA; J: TRBJ1-1; D: NA; CDR3: CASRTGGLNTEAFF; DNA: TGTGCCAGCAGGACGGGGGGCCTGAACACTGAAGCTTTCTTT
V: TRBV2; size: NA; J: TRBJ1-2; D: NA; CDR3: CASSGLLHGYTF; DNA: TGTGCCAGCAGCGGACTCCTCCATGGCTACACCTTC
V: TRBV2; size: NA; J: TRBJ2-7; D: TRBD2; CDR3: CASSQRAGNPGEQYF; DNA: TGTGCCAGCAGCCAAAGAGCGGGAAATCCCGGGGAGCAGTACTTC
V: TRBV9; size: NA; J: TRBJ2-3; D: NA; CDR3: CASSDQGWISADTQYF; DNA: TGTGCCAGCAGCGATCAGGGGTGGATTTCGGCAGATACGCAGTATTTT
V: TRBV5-1; size: NA; J: TRBJ1-1; D: NA; CDR3: CASSLQGNTEAFF; DNA: TGCGCCAGCAGCTTACAGGGGAACACTGAAGCTTTCTTT
V: TRBV29-1; size: NA; J: TRBJ2-2; D: TRBD1; CDR3: CSVDFGQGVNTGELFF; DNA: TGCAGCGTTGATTTCGGACAGGGCGTGAACACCGGGGAGCTGTTTTTT
V: TRBV28; size: NA; J: TRBJ2-3; D: TRBD1; CDR3: CASSRDRDTDTQYF; DNA: TGTGCCAGCAGTCGGGACAGGGACACAGATACGCAGTATTTT
V: TRBV2; size: few; J: TRBJ1-6; D: TRBD1; CDR3: CASSEGRGATPLHF; DNA: TGTGCCAGCAGTGAGGGCAGGGGGGCGACACCCCTCCACTTT
V: TRBV5-1; size: NA; J: TRBJ1-5; D: NA; CDR3: CASSLGQSNQPQHF; DNA: TGCGCCAGCAGCTTGGGGCAGAGCAATCAGCCCCAGCATTTT
V: TRBV10-1; size: NA; J: TRBJ1-1; D: TRBD1; CDR3: CADRGVAEAFF; DNA: TGCGCCGACAGGGGGGTAGCTGAAGCTTTCTTT
V: TRBV9; size: NA; J: TRBJ1-6; D: NA; CDR3: CASSVAFKTDRRSPLHF; DNA: TGTGCCAGCAGCGTAGCTTTTAAGACCGATCGGCGGTCACCCCTCCACTTT
V: TRBV28; size: NA; J: TRBJ2-3; D: TRBD2; CDR3: CASSPPSSGNTDTQYF; DNA: TGTGCCAGCAGCCCCCCTTCTAGCGGAAACACAGATACGCAGTATTTT
V: TRBV11-2; size: NA; J: TRBJ1-1; D: NA; CDR3: CASSLLSTTPNAEAFF; DNA: TGTGCCAGCAGCCTGTTAAGCACTACACCTAACGCTGAAGCTTTCTTT
V: TRBV28; size: NA; J: TRBJ1-5; D: NA; CDR3: CASSQTGTQHF; DNA: TGTGCCAGCAGTCAAACCGGGACACAGCATTTT
V: TRBV10-3; size: NA; J: TRBJ1-2; D: NA; CDR3: CATAGGTLSYGYTF; DNA: TGTGCCACCGCCGGGGGGACCCTCTCCTATGGCTACACCTTC
V: TRBV7-2; size: NA; J: TRBJ2-1; D: NA; CDR3: CASTIRGGGEQFF; DNA: TGTGCCAGCACCATAAGGGGGGGCGGCGAGCAGTTCTTC
V: TRBV6-5; size: NA; J: TRBJ1-3; D: NA; CDR3: CAAAAGPSGNTIYF; DNA: TGTGCCGCGGCGGCGGGCCCCTCTGGAAACACCATATATTTT
V: TRBV2; size: NA; J: TRBJ1-2; D: TRBD1; CDR3: CASRGQGDNYGYTF; DNA: TGTGCCAGCAGGGGACAGGGAGATAACTATGGCTACACCTTC
V: TRBV6-5; size: NA; J: TRBJ1-6; D: NA; CDR3: CASSLDSRNSPLHF; DNA: TGTGCCAGCAGTTTGGACAGCCGTAATTCACCCCTCCACTTT
V: TRBV6-4; size: NA; J: TRBJ1-1; D: NA; CDR3: CASSRTASPGGEAFF; DNA: TGTGCCAGCAGTCGTACCGCATCCCCGGGGGGTGAAGCTTTCTTT
V: TRBV29-1; size: few; J: TRBJ2-7; D: NA; CDR3: CSVELGGESYEQYF; DNA: TGCAGCGTTGAATTGGGGGGAGAGAGCTACGAGCAGTACTTC
V: TRBV21-1; size: once; J: TRBJ1-5; D: NA; CDR3: CASSKPDRGYNQPQHF; DNA: TGTGCCAGCAGCAAACCAGACAGGGGGTACAATCAGCCCCAGCATTTT
V: TRBV2; size: NA; J: TRBJ2-2; D: NA; CDR3: CASSSRVMNTGELFF; DNA: TGTGCCAGCAGTTCTCGGGTGATGAACACCGGGGAGCTGTTTTTT
V: TRBV30; size: NA; J: TRBJ2-7; D: NA; CDR3: CAWSASLEQYF; DNA: TGTGCCTGGAGTGCCTCCCTGGAGCAGTACTTC
V: TRBV4-2; size: few; J: TRBJ2-5; D: NA; CDR3: CASSLAGLTLETQYF; DNA: TGTGCCAGCAGCCTGGCTGGACTCACACTAGAGACCCAGTACTTC
V: TRBV7-3; size: NA; J: TRBJ2-1; D: TRBD2; CDR3: CASSTGTSYNEQFF; DNA: TGTGCCAGCAGCACCGGGACTAGTTACAATGAGCAGTTCTTC
V: TRBV10-3; size: NA; J: TRBJ1-2; D: TRBD1; CDR3: CAISESDRAGGYTF; DNA: TGTGCCATCAGTGAGTCCGACAGGGCTGGTGGCTACACCTTC
V: TRBV5-1; size: NA; J: TRBJ1-1; D: NA; CDR3: CASATTDQSYEAFF; DNA: TGCGCCAGCGCAACAACAGATCAGAGTTATGAAGCTTTCTTT
V: TRBV19; size: NA; J: TRBJ1-1; D: NA; CDR3: CASTFRGRDTNTEAFF; DNA: TGTGCCAGTACTTTTCGAGGGCGGGATACGAACACTGAAGCTTTCTTT
V: TRBV4-3; size: NA; J: TRBJ2-1; D: TRBD2; CDR3: CASSQEGTSGKDEQFF; DNA: TGCGCCAGCAGCCAAGAAGGGACTAGCGGGAAGGATGAGCAGTTCTTC
V: TRBV28; size: NA; J: TRBJ2-6; D: NA; CDR3: CASSLGQISGANVLTF; DNA: TGTGCCAGCAGTTTGGGGCAGATCTCTGGGGCCAACGTCCTGACTTTC
V: TRBV30; size: once; J: TRBJ2-5; D: TRBD2; CDR3: CAWRLAGGEETQYF; DNA: TGTGCCTGGAGGCTAGCGGGAGGGGAAGAGACCCAGTACTTC